The rows below give T cell receptor beta chains drawn from one sample of a study of regulatory T cells in long-lasting Graves disease. TCRdb re-called the multiplex PCR reads with MiXCR, one entry per CDR3 protein. Counted here are under 450,000 distinct CDR3 sequences, 20% to 25% occurring once; the ten biggest clones make up approximately 28%. This specimen was peripheral blood mononuclear cells (PBMCs), taken when the disease was refractory, from a patient treated with antithyroid drugs. The receptors come from a female donor with Graves disease. Each CDR3 is given with its conserved first and last residue. The order of the fields is V gene, D gene, J gene, clone size, CDR3 protein, CDR3 DNA. D genes are given only for firm matches. Some rows have no size entry. The others give once, few or many, or a class for an expanded clone.

v_gene: TRBV20-1; d_gene: TRBD1; j_gene: TRBJ1-5; abundance: few; CDR3aa: CSAKRPGQGGTMSNQPQHF; CDR3nt: TGCAGTGCTAAAAGACCCGGACAGGGAGGGACAATGAGCAATCAGCCCCAGCATTTT
v_gene: TRBV27; d_gene: -; j_gene: TRBJ2-7; abundance: many; CDR3aa: CASSNPTDYEQYF; CDR3nt: TGTGCCAGCAGTAACCCGACAGACTACGAGCAGTACTTC
v_gene: TRBV6-5; d_gene: -; j_gene: TRBJ2-5; abundance: -; CDR3aa: CASSYVWNRADETQYF; CDR3nt: TGTGCCAGCAGTTACGTTTGGAACAGGGCGGATGAGACCCAGTACTTC
v_gene: TRBV2; d_gene: TRBD2; j_gene: TRBJ2-7; abundance: -; CDR3aa: CASTKLAGSYEQYF; CDR3nt: TGTGCCAGCACAAAACTAGCGGGCTCCTACGAGCAGTACTTC
v_gene: TRBV3-1; d_gene: -; j_gene: TRBJ2-7; abundance: few; CDR3aa: CASSQAASVSYEQYF; CDR3nt: TGTGCCAGCAGCCAGGCCGCGTCAGTCTCCTACGAGCAGTACTTC
v_gene: TRBV10-3; d_gene: -; j_gene: TRBJ1-2; abundance: many; CDR3aa: CAISDEQGSWNYGYTF; CDR3nt: TGTGCCATCAGTGACGAACAGGGAAGTTGGAACTATGGCTACACCTTC
v_gene: TRBV19; d_gene: -; j_gene: TRBJ2-5; abundance: few; CDR3aa: CASGGRQMGEQETQYF; CDR3nt: TGTGCCAGTGGGGGGAGACAGATGGGGGAACAAGAGACCCAGTACTTC
v_gene: TRBV28; d_gene: -; j_gene: TRBJ2-2; abundance: -; CDR3aa: CASSWALHDPNTGELFF; CDR3nt: TGTGCCAGCAGTTGGGCCTTACACGACCCGAACACCGGGGAGCTGTTTTTT
v_gene: TRBV28; d_gene: -; j_gene: TRBJ1-6; abundance: many; CDR3aa: CASSPQTGKWDSPLHF; CDR3nt: TGTGCCAGCAGTCCCCAGACAGGAAAGTGGGATTCACCCCTCCACTTT
v_gene: TRBV12-5; d_gene: TRBD1; j_gene: TRBJ1-2; abundance: -; CDR3aa: CASGRQGIYGYTF; CDR3nt: TGTGCTAGTGGTCGACAGGGGATCTATGGCTACACCTTC
v_gene: TRBV5-1; d_gene: TRBD1; j_gene: TRBJ1-1; abundance: few; CDR3aa: CASSLAPGGTEAFF; CDR3nt: TGCGCCAGCAGCTTGGCTCCAGGGGGCACTGAAGCTTTCTTT
v_gene: TRBV28; d_gene: -; j_gene: TRBJ1-1; abundance: many; CDR3aa: CASSLEGSDTEAFF; CDR3nt: TGTGCCAGCAGTTTAGAGGGATCGGACACTGAAGCTTTCTTT
v_gene: TRBV6-5; d_gene: -; j_gene: TRBJ1-5; abundance: few; CDR3aa: CASSLWGAEFQPQHF; CDR3nt: TGTGCCAGCAGTTTATGGGGGGCGGAATTCCAGCCCCAGCATTTT
v_gene: TRBV19; d_gene: -; j_gene: TRBJ2-7; abundance: -; CDR3aa: CASSMMTWNEQYF; CDR3nt: TGTGCCAGTAGTATGATGACATGGAACGAGCAGTACTTC